This paragraph reports one T cell receptor (beta chain). Germline CDR1 LNHDA, CDR2 SQIVND (reference sequence). Trimming at V came to 9 bases and at J to 7 bases, leaving 15 bases not matched to a gene. This CDR3 is 14 amino acids long. This entry comes from a study of identifying expanded T cells in peripheral blood. Data came from immunoSEQ multiplex PCR; TCRdb stores just in-frame clones and leaves some out. The sample shows under 85,000 clones, about four fifths of them seen only once. The receptor comes from a person between 18 and 75 years old in good health. This chain connects TRBV19 to TRBJ2-7, with 7 bases matching TRBD1. Sequenced input: blood. CDR3 amino acids: CARRRLKGAQEQYF. The CDR3 nucleotides are TGTGCCAGACGCAGGCTAAAGGGGGCGCAGGAGCAGTACTTC.